This T cell receptor (beta chain) comes out of a study of blood T cell repertoires in COVID-19. About the study: In each case, the material was cDNA or gDNA derived from T cells, B-cell-depleted T cells, or PBMCs.

Original processing methods: Reference gene primer amplification gave estimated nucleated cell counts. TCRdb's table, derived via immunoSEQ multiplex PCR, lists solely in-frame clones and lacks some. Clone size and the V and J calls come from that table; the DNA yielded D and trimming. The table includes 70,000 to 100,000 clones, less than 90% detected once. The source of this sequence is an elderly man with active or convalescent COVID-19. Sequencing was performed on peripheral blood.

CDR3 coding DNA: TGTGCCAGCAACTTGGAGCCAGCCACGCAGTACTTC. Encoded protein: CASNLEPATQYF. This chain links TRBV7-9 with TRBJ2-7; D gene ambiguous. CDR3 length equals 12 residues. V lost 7 bases to trimming and J lost 9 bases, with 16 bases between them. The V gene's germline CDR1 is SEHNR and CDR2 FQNEAQ (reference sequence).